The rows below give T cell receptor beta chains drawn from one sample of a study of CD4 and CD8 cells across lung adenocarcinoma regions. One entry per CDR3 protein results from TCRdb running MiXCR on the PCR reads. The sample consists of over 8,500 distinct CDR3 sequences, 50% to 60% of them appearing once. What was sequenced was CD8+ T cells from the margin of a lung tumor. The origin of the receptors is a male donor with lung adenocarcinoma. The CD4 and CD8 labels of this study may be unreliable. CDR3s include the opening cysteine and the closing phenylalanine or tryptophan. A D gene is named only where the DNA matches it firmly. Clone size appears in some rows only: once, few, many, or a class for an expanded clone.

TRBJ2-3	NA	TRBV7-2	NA	CASSLGSVTDTQYF	TGTGCCAGCAGCTTAGGGAGCGTCACAGATACGCAGTATTTT
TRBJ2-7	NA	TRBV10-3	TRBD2	CAIYPGTRFNEQYF	TGTGCCATCTACCCCGGGACTAGATTTAACGAGCAGTACTTC
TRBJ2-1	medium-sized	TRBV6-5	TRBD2	CASSSRTSGRRNEQFF	TGTGCCAGCAGTAGCCGGACTAGCGGGAGGAGGAATGAGCAGTTCTTC
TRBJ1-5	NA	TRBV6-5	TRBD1	CASSYSGTGNQPQHF	TGTGCCAGCAGTTACTCAGGGACAGGAAATCAGCCCCAGCATTTT
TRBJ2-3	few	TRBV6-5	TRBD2	CTSSYRGLAGGPGYNEQFF	TGTACCAGCAGTTACCGAGGACTAGCGGGAGGGCCGGGTTACAATGAGCAGTTCTTT
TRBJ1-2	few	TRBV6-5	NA	CASSYDGVWGRSGYTF	TGTGCCAGCAGTTATGATGGGGTGTGGGGTAGGAGTGGCTACACCTTC
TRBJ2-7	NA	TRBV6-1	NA	CASSEVPPPGEQYF	TGTGCCAGCAGTGAAGTACCGCCCCCTGGCGAGCAGTACTTC
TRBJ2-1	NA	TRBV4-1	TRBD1	CASSVLQGASNEQFF	TGCGCCAGCAGCGTACTCCAGGGGGCGAGTAATGAGCAGTTCTTC
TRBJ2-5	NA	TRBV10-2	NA	CASRSQGTAGETQYF	TGCGCCAGCCGCTCCCAGGGGACGGCCGGGGAGACCCAGTACTTC
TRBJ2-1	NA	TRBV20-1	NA	CSARDLLKAGGSYNEQFF	TGCAGTGCTAGAGACCTTTTAAAAGCGGGCGGTTCCTACAATGAGCAGTTCTTC
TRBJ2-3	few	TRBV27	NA	CASSRLTDTQYF	TGTGCCAGCAGTCGCCTCACAGATACGCAGTATTTT
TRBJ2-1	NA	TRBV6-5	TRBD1	CASSIDRGNEQFF	TGTGCCAGCAGTATCGACAGGGGCAATGAGCAGTTCTTC
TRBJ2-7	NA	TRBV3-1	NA	CASSHSTWDPQYEQYF	TGTGCCAGCAGCCATTCTACATGGGACCCGCAATACGAGCAGTACTTC
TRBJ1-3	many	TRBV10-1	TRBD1	CASSESGQASSGNTIYF	TGCGCCAGCAGTGAGTCAGGACAGGCCAGCTCTGGAAACACCATATATTTT
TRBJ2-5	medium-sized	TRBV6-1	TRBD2	CASGRAIQTQYF	TGTGCCAGCGGGAGGGCCATCCAGACCCAGTACTTC
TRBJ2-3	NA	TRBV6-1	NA	CASTQMTDTQYF	TGTGCCAGCACGCAGATGACTGATACGCAGTATTTT
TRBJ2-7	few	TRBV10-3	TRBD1	CAIRASTGTGDNEQYF	TGTGCCATCAGAGCCTCAACCGGGACAGGGGACAACGAGCAGTACTTC
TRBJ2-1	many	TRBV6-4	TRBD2	CASSDGTSGDNEQFF	TGTGCCAGCAGTGATGGGACTAGCGGGGACAATGAGCAGTTCTTC
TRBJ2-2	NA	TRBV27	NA	CASSLSGGHGELFF	TGTGCCAGCAGTTTATCCGGGGGTCACGGGGAGCTGTTTTTT
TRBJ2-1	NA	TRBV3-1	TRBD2	CASSHTKAREARKQFF	TGTGCCAGCAGCCACACCAAGGCCCGGGAGGCCCGAAAGCAGTTCTTC
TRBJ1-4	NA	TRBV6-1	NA	CASMEGPDEKLFF	TGTGCCAGCATGGAGGGCCCGGATGAAAAACTGTTTTTT
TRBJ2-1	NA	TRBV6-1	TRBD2	CASRPSGLAGVLSRDEQFF	TGTGCCAGCAGGCCGAGCGGACTAGCGGGAGTCCTTTCTAGGGATGAGCAGTTCTTC
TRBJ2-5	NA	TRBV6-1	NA	CACSEAGAGDGDTQYF	TGTGCCTGCAGTGAAGCCGGGGCAGGGGACGGGGATACCCAGTACTTC
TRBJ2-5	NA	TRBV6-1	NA	CASSEGLLWGTQYF	TGTGCCAGCAGTGAGGGGCTCCTCTGGGGGACCCAGTACTTC
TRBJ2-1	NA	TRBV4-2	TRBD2	CASSQVNSGRTHEQFF	TGTGCCAGCAGCCAAGTCAATAGCGGGAGAACCCATGAGCAGTTCTTC
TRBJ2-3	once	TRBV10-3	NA	CARGGQPEGTGAQYF	TGTGCCCGGGGCGGCCAGCCGGAGGGCACCGGGGCGCAGTATTTT
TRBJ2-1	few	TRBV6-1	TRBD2	CASSEARAGGLNRQFF	TGTGCCAGCAGTGAAGCGCGAGCGGGAGGGCTTAATAGGCAGTTCTTC
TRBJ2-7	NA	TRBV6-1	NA	CASRVSGRLATDTQYF	TGTGCGAGCCGAGTCTCGGGGCGGTTAGCAACAGACACGCAGTACTTC
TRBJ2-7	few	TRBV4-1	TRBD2	CATSFTSGSFYEQYF	TGCGCCACCTCATTCACTAGCGGGAGTTTTTACGAGCAGTACTTC
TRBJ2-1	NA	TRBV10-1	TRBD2	CASSHYTSGGRNRYF	TGCGCCAGCAGCCATTACACTAGCGGAGGTCGGAACAGGTACTTC
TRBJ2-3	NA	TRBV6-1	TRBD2	CASSLTSAEGGETQYF	TGTGCCAGCAGTCTAACTAGCGCCGAGGGAGGAGAGACGCAGTATTTT
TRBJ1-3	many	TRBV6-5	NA	CASSYSRPTSGNTIYF	TGTGCCAGCAGTTACTCCAGGCCCACCTCTGGAAACACCATATATTTT
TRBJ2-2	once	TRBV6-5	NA	CASSYKGAGELFF	TGTGCCAGCAGTTACAAGGGCGCCGGGGAGCTGTTTTTT
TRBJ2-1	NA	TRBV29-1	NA	CSVEDPDRQSYNEQFF	TGCAGCGTTGAAGATCCCGACAGACAATCCTACAATGAGCAGTTCTTC
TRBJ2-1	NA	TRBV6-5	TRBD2	CASSYRTSGRAGEQFF	TGTGCCAGCAGTTACCGGACTAGCGGGAGGGCCGGCGAGCAGTTCTTC
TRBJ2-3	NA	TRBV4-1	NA	CASSPDRYGDYPETQYF	TGCGCCAGCAGCCCGGACCGCTACGGGGATTACCCAGAGACGCAGTATTTT